This T cell receptor beta chain originates from a study of T cell responses to AZD1222 COVID-19 vaccine. Study-wide results and caveats: At 160-218 and 743-854, vaccine-associated CD4 TCRs were dominant, and they spanned spike. A rise in Spike-specific TCR breadth and depth followed two AZD1222 doses.

Method: immunoSEQ multiplex PCR; TCRdb's copy keeps in-frame clones and lacks some. The sample lists about 84,000 clones; over 75% were seen once. This clone was seen ten or more times. What it binds is not known. CDR3 length: 14 residues. Germline values: CDR1 LGHNA, CDR2 YNFKEQ. V trimming: 10 bases; J trimming: 8 bases; junction bases outside the gene matches: 5. The clonotype originates from an adult who received the AZD1222 COVID-19 vaccine. This chain connects TRBV4-2 to TRBJ2-1, with 16 bases that match TRBD2. The source material was peripheral blood, sampled 28 days after the second AZD1222 dose. CDR3 sequence: CATGTSGRADEQFF. The DNA of the CDR3 is TGTGCCACAGGGACTAGCGGGAGGGCGGATGAGCAGTTCTTC.